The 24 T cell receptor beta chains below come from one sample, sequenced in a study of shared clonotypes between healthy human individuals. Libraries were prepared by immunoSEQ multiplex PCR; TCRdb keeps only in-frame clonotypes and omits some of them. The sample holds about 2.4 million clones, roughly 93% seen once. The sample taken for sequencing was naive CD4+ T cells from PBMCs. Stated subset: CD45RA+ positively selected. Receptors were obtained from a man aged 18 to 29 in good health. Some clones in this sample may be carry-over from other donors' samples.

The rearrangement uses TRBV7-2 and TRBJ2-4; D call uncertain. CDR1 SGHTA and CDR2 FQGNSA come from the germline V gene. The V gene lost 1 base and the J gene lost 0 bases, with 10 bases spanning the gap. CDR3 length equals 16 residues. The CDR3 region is CASSLGSWLAKNIQYF. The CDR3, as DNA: TGTGCCAGCAGCTTAGGATCGTGGCTAGCCAAAAACATTCAGTACTTC.

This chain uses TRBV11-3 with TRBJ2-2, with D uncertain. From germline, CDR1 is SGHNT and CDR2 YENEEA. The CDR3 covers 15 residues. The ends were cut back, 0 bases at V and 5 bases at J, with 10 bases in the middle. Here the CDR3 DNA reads TGTGCCAGCAGCTTAGATTTAGGTCAAACCGGGGAGCTGTTTTTT. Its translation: CASSLDLGQTGELFF.

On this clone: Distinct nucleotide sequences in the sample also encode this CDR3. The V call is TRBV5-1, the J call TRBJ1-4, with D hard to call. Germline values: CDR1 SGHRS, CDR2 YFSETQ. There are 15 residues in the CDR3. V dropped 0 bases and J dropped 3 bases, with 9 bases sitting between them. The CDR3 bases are TGCGCCAGCAGCTTGGCTGGGGTTGCTAATGAAAAACTGTTTTTT. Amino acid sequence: CASSLAGVANEKLFF.

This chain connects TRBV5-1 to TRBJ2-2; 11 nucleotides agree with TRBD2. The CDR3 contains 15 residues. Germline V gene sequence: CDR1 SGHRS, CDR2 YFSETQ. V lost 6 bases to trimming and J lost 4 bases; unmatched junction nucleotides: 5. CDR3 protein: CASNRLAGSTGELFF. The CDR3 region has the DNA TGCGCCAGCAACCGACTAGCGGGAAGCACCGGGGAGCTGTTTTTT.

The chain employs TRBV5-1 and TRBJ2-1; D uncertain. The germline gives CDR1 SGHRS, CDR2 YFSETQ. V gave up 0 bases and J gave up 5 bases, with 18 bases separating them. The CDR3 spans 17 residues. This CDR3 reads CASSLVHLGGIHNEQFF. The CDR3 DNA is TGCGCCAGCAGCTTGGTTCATTTGGGTGGGATCCACAATGAGCAGTTCTTC.

DNA of the CDR3: TGTGCCAGCAGCTTGGCCGCGGGAGTGGGTGGAGATACGCAGTATTTT. The encoded protein is CASSLAAGVGGDTQYF. V is TRBV5-4 and J is TRBJ2-3, with 7 bases aligning to TRBD2. Germline values: CDR1 SGHNT, CDR2 YYREEE (reference sequence). With V trimmed by 0 bases and J by 5 bases, 9 bases remained unmatched. The CDR3 has 16 amino acids.

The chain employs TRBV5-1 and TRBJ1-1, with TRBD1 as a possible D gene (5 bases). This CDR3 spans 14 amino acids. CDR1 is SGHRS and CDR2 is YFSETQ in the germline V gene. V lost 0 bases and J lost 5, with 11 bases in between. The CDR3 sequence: CASSLGSEGTEAFF. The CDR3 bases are TGCGCCAGCAGCTTGGGCAGTGAGGGGACTGAAGCTTTCTTT.

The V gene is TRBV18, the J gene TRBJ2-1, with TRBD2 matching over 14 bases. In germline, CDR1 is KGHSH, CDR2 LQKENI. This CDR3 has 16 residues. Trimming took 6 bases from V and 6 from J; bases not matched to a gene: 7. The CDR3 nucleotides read TGTGCCAGCTCCCGGGCCGGGACTAGCGGGAGCAATGAGCAGTTCTTC. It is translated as CASSRAGTSGSNEQFF.

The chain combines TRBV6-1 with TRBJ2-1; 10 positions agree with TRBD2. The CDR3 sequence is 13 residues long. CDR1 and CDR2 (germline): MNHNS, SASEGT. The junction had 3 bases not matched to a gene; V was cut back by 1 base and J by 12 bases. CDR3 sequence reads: CASSEGTSGGQFF. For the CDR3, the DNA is TGTGCCAGCAGTGAAGGGACTAGCGGCGGGCAGTTCTTC.

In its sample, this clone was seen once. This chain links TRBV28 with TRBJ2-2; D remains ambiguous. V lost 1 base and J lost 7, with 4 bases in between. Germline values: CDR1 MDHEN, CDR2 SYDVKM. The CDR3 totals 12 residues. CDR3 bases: TGTGCCAGCAGTTTATCGATCGGGGAGCTGTTTTTT. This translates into CASSLSIGELFF.

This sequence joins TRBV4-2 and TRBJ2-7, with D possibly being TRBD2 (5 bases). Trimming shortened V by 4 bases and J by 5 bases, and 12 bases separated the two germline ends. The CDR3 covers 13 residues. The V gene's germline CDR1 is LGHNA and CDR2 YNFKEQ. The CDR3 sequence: CASSLGEFNEQYF. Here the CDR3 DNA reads TGTGCCAGCAGCCTGGGAGAGTTTAACGAGCAGTACTTC.

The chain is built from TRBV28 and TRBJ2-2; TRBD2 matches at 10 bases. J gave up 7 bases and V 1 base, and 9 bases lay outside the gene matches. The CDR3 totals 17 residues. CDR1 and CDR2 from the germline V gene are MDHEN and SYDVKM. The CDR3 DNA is TGTGCCAGCAGTTTATCCCCTAGCGGGAGAAGATACGGGGAGCTGTTTTTT. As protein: CASSLSPSGRRYGELFF.

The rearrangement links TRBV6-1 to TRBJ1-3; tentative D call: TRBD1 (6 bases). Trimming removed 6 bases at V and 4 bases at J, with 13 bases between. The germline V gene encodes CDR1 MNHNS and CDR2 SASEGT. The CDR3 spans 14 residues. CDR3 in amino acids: CASRSGGQGNTIYF. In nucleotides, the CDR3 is TGTGCCAGCAGGTCGGGGGGCCAGGGAAACACCATATATTTT.

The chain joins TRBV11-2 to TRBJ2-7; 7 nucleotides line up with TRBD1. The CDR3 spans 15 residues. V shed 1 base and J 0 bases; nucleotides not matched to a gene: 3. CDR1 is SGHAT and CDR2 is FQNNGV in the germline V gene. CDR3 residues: CASSLVRDSSYEQYF. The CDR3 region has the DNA TGTGCCAGCAGCTTAGTCCGGGACAGCTCCTACGAGCAGTACTTC.

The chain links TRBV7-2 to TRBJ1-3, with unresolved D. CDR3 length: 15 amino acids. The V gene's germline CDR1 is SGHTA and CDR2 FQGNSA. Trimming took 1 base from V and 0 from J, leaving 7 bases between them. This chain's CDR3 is CASSLGRPSGNTIYF. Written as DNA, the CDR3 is TGTGCCAGCAGCTTAGGACGGCCCTCTGGAAACACCATATATTTT. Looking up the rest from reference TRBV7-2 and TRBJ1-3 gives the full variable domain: GAGVSQSPSNKVTEKGKDVELRCDPISGHTALYWYRQSLGQGLEFLIYFQGNSAPDKSGLPSDRFSAERTGGSVSTLTIQRTQQEDSAVYLCASSLGRPSGNTIYFGEGSWLTVV.

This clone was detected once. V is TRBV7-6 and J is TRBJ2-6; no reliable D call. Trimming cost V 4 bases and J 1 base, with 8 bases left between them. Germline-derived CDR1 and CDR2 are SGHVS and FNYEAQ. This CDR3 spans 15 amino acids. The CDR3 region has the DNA TGTGCCAGCAGCTCGTATCGATCTGGGGCCAACGTCCTGACTTTC. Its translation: CASSSYRSGANVLTF.

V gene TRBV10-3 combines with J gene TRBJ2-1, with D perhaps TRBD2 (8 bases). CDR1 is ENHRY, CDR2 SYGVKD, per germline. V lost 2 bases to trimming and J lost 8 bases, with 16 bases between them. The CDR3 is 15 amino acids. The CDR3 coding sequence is TGTGCCATCAGTGAGGCCGGGAGGGGGCCCGATGAGCAGTTCTTC. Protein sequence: CAISEAGRGPDEQFF.

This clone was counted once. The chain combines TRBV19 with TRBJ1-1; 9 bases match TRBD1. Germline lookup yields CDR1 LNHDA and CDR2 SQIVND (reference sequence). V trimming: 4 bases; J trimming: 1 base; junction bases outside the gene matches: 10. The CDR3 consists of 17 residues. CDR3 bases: TGTGCCAGTAGTAGTTTTGCGGACAGGGGCAAGAACACTGAAGCTTTCTTT. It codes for CASSSFADRGKNTEAFF.

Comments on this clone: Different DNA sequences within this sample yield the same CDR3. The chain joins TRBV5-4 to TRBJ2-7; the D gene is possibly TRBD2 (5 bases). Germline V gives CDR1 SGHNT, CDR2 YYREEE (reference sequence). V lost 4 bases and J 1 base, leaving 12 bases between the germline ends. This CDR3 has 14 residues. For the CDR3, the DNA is TGTGCCAGCAGCCCCGGAGGTGGTTCCTACGAGCAGTACTTC. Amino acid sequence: CASSPGGGSYEQYF.

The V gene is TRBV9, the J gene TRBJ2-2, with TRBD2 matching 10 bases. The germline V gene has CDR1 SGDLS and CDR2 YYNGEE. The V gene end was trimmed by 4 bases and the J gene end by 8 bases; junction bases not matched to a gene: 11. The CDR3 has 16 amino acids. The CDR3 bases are TGTGCCAGCAGCCGAGGTGGAGGACTAGCGGCGGGGGAGCTGTTTTTT. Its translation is CASSRGGGLAAGELFF.

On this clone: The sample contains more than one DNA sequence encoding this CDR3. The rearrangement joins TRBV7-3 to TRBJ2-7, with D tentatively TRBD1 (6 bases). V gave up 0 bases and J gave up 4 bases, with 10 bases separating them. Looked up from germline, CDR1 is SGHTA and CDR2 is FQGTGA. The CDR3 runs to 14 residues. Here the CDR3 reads CASSLTGGSYEQYF. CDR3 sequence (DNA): TGTGCCAGCAGCTTAACAGGGGGAAGTTACGAGCAGTACTTC.

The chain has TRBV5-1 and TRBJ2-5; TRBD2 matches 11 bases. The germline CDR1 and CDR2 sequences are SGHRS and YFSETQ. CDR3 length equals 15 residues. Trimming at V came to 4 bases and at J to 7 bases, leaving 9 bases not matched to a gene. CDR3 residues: CASSQGGLADRTQYF. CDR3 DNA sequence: TGCGCCAGCAGCCAAGGGGGACTAGCGGACAGGACCCAGTACTTC.

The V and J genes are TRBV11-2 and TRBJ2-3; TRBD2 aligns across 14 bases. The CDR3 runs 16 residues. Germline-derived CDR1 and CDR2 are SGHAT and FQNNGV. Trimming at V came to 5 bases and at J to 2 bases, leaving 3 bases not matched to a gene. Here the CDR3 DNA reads TGTGCCAGCAGCGCGGGACTAGCGGGAGACACAGATACGCAGTATTTT. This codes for CASSAGLAGDTDTQYF.

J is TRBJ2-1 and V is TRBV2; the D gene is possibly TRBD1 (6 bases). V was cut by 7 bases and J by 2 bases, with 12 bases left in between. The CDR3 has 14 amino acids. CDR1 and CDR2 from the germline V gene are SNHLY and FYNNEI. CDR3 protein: CASKYNRAYNEQFF. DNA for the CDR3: TGTGCCAGCAAATATAACAGGGCCTACAATGAGCAGTTCTTC.